Described below is a single T cell receptor (beta chain) sequence and its context. One junction end disagrees with the germline gene, perhaps due to a read error. Source study methods: Nucleated cell number was recorded as an estimate derived from reference gene primer amplification. The table came from immunoSEQ multiplex PCR; TCRdb's copy has only in-frame clones and leaves some out. V and J calls plus clone size are reproduced from that table; the DNA served to infer D and trimming. Of 180,000 or so clones listed, roughly 88% were seen once; the top ten hold about 9.1%. This entry is derived from a study of blood T cell repertoires in COVID-19. The wider study: Spain, Italy and the United States supplied samples that represented acute and convalescent COVID-19. T cells, B-cell-depleted T cells, or PBMCs supplied cDNA or gDNA.

This receptor was identified in a woman aged 80 or over with acute or convalescent COVID-19. Sample: peripheral blood.

The CDR3 spells CVSSGQLAGASRNEQFF. DNA of the CDR3: TGTGTCAGCAGTGGCCAACTAGCGGGAGCCTCTCGGAATGAGCAGTTCTTC. The chain has TRBV6-1 and TRBJ2-1; TRBD2 agrees at 11 bases. Per germline, CDR1 MNHNS and CDR2 SASEGT. The CDR3 sequence is 17 residues long.